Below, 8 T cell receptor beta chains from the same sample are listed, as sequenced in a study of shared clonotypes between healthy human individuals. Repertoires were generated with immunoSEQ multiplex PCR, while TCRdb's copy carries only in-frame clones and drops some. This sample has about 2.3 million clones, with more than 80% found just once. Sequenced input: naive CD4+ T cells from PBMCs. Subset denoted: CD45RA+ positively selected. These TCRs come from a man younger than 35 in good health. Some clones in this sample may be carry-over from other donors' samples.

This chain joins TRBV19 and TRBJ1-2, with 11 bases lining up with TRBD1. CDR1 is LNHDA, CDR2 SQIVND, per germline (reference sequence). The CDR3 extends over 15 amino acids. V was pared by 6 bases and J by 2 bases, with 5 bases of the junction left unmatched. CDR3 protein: CASRLGTGGNYGYTF. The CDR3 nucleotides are TGTGCCAGTAGGTTGGGGACAGGGGGGAACTATGGCTACACCTTC.

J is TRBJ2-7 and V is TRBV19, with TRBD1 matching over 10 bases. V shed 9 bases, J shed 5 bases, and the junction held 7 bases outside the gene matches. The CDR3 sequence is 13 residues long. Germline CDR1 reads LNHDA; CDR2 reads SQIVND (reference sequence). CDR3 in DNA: TGTGCCAGGAAGGACAGGGGGTCCCACGAGCAGTACTTC. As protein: CARKDRGSHEQYF.

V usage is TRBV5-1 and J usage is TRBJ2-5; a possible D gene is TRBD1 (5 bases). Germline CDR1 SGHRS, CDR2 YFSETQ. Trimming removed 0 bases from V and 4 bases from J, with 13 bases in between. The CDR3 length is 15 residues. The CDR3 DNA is TGCGCCAGCAGCTTGGAGGCAGGGATGGGAGAGACCCAGTACTTC. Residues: CASSLEAGMGETQYF. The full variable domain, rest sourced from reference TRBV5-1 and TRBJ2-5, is KAGVTQTPRYLIKTRGQQVTLSCSPISGHRSVSWYQQTPGQGLQFLFEYFSETQRNKGNFPGRFSGRQFSNSRSEMNVSTLELGDSALYLCASSLEAGMGETQYFGPGTRLLVL.

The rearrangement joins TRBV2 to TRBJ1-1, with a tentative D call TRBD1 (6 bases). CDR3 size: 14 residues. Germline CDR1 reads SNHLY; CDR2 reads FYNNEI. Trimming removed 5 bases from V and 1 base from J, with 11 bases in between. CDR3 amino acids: CASSPTGANTEAFF. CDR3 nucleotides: TGTGCCAGCAGTCCGACAGGCGCGAACACTGAAGCTTTCTTT.

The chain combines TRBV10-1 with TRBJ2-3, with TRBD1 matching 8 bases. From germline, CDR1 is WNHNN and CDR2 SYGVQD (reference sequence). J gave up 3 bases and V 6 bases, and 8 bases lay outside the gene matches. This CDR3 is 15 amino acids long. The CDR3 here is CASRPGTGETDTQYF. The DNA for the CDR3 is TGCGCCAGCAGACCTGGGACAGGAGAAACAGATACGCAGTATTTT.

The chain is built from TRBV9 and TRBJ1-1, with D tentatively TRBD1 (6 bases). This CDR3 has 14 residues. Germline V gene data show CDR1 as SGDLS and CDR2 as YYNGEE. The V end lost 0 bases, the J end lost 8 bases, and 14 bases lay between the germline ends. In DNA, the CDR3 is TGTGCCAGCAGCGTAGGGGGGCGCCTAGCGGAAGCTTTCTTT. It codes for CASSVGGRLAEAFF.

The CDR3 DNA reads TGTGCCTGGATGCCAGGGCTCCTTGGCTATGGCTACACCTTC. Residues: CAWMPGLLGYGYTF. This sequence joins TRBV30 and TRBJ1-2, with D possibly matching TRBD1 (5 bases). CDR1 GTSNPN and CDR2 SVGIG come from the germline V gene (reference sequence). This CDR3 has 14 amino acids. Trimming cost V 4 bases and J 4 bases, with 16 bases left between them.

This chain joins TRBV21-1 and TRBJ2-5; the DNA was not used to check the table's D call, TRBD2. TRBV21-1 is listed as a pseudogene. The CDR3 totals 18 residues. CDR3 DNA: TGTGCCAGCAGCATGGGGACTAACCAACACGCACTCCAAGAGACCCAGTACTTC. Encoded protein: CASSMGTNQHALQETQYF.